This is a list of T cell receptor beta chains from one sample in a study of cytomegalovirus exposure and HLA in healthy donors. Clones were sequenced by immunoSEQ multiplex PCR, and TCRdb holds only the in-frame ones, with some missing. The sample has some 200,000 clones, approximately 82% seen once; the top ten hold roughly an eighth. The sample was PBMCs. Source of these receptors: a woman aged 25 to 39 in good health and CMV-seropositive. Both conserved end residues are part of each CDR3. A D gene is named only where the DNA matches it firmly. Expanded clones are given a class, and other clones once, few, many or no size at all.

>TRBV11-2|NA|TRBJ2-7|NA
TGTGCCAGCAGCCCCATATGGAGGGACGAGCAGTACTTC
CASSPIWRDEQYF
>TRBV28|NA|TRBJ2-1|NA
TGTGCCAGCGCCAGCTCCTACAATGAGCAGTTCTTC
CASASSYNEQFF
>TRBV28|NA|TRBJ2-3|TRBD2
TGTGCCAGCAGTTTCCGGTGGGGAGCGGGAGTCACAGATACGCAGTATTTT
CASSFRWGAGVTDTQYF
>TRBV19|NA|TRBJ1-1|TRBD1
TGTGCCAGTCAGCCCCCGACAGGGGGCAAGGGAGCTTTCTTT
CASQPPTGGKGAFF
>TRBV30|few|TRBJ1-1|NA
TGTGCCTGGGACTATCACAGGGTTGAAGCTTTCTTT
CAWDYHRVEAFF
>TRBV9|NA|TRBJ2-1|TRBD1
TGTGCCAGCAGCCGCGACAGGGCCCAACTTGTCCAGTTCTTC
CASSRDRAQLVQFF
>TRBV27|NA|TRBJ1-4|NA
TGTGCCAGCAGAAGAACAGGGATGGTAACTAATGAAAAACTGTTTTTT
CASRRTGMVTNEKLFF
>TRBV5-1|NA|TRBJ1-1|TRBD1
TGCGCCAGCAGCTCCAACAAGGGGGCCACTGAAGCTTTCTTT
CASSSNKGATEAFF
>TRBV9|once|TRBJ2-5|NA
TGTGCCAGCAGCATCTCCGTAGCGGCTCAAGAGACCCAGTACTTC
CASSISVAAQETQYF
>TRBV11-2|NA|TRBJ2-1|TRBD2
TGTGCCAGCAGCTTTCTAGCGGGAGGGCCGTCCAATGAGCAGTTCTTC
CASSFLAGGPSNEQFF
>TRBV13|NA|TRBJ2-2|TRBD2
TGTGCCAGCAGCAAAGGACTAGCGGTGAACACCGGGGAGCTGTTTTTT
CASSKGLAVNTGELFF
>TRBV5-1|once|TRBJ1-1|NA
TGCGCCAGCAGCTTCGACAGAAGTCTGAACACTGAAGCTTTCTTT
CASSFDRSLNTEAFF
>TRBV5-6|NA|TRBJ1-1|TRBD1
TGTGCCAGCAGCGGGGACAGGGGGCTTACTGAAGCTTTCTTT
CASSGDRGLTEAFF
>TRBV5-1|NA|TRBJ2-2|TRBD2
TGCGCCAGCACTAAGCGGGAGGCCGGGGAGCTGTTTTTT
CASTKREAGELFF
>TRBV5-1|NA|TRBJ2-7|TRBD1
TGCGCCAGCAGCTCGAAGACAGGGGCGGACGAGCAGTACTTC
CASSSKTGADEQYF
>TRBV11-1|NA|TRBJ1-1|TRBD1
TGTGCCAGCAGCCGGGGGGACAGGGGGAACACTGAAGCTTTCTTT
CASSRGDRGNTEAFF
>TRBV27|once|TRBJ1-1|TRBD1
TGTGCCAGCAGGCCTCAGGGGGCGCGAACTGAAGCTTTCTTT
CASRPQGARTEAFF
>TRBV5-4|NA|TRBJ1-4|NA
TGTGCCAGCAGACCCAACACAGCAACTAATGAAAAACTGTTTTTT
CASRPNTATNEKLFF
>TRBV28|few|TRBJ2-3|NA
TGTGCCAGCAGTTTATGGTCACGCCTTGAGCAGGTTACTCACACAGATACGCAGTATTTT
CASSLWSRLEQVTHTDTQYF
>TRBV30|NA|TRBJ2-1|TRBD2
TGTGCCTGGAGCAGACTAGCGGGAGCATACAATGAGCAGTTCTTC
CAWSRLAGAYNEQFF
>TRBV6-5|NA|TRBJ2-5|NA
TGTGCCAGCAGTTACCTTGAGACCCAGTACTTC
CASSYLETQYF
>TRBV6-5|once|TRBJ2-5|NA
TGTGCCAGCAGTCTTTCCCCTACTAGAGAAGAGACCCAGTACTTC
CASSLSPTREETQYF
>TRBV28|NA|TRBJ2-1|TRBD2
TGTGCCAGCAGTTCCGGGGGTAGCGGGAGGGTCAATGAGCAGTTCTTC
CASSSGGSGRVNEQFF
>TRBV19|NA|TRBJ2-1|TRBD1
TGTGCCAGTAGTGGCCGGGACAGGTTGAATGAGCAGTTCTTC
CASSGRDRLNEQFF